This T cell receptor (beta chain) was observed in a study of breast tumors, draining lymph nodes, adjacent tissues. There are many counts of this clonotype. TCRdb ran MiXCR on the multiplex PCR reads and lists one entry per CDR3 protein. Of some 65,000 distinct CDR3 sequences listed, 40% to 45% are singletons. Losses at the gene ends were 3 bases for V and 9 bases for J; bases not matched to a gene: 12. In germline, CDR1 is SGHTS, CDR2 YDEGEE. This CDR3 region has 15 residues. Sequencing was done on a sample of breast tumor tissue. This sequence originates from a female donor with breast cancer. Some clones in this sample may be carry-over from other donors' samples. The chain links TRBV5-8 to TRBJ2-5; 9 bases are shared with TRBD2. CDR3 sequence reads: CASSSRVAGEGAQYF. The CDR3 DNA reads TGTGCCAGCAGCTCCAGGGTAGCGGGAGAGGGGGCCCAGTACTTC.